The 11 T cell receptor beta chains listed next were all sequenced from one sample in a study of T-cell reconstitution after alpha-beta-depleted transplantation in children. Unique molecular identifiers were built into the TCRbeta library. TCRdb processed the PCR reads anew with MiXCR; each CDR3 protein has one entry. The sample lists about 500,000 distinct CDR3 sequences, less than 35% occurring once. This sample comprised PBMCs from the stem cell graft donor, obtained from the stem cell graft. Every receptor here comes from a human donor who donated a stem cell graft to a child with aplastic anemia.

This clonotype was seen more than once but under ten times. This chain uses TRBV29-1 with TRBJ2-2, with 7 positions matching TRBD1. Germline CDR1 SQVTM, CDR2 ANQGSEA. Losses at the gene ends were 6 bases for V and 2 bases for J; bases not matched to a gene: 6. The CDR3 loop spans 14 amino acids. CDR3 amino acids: CSVPDRKNTGELFF. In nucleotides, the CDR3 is TGCAGCGTACCGGACAGGAAAAACACCGGGGAGCTGTTTTTT.

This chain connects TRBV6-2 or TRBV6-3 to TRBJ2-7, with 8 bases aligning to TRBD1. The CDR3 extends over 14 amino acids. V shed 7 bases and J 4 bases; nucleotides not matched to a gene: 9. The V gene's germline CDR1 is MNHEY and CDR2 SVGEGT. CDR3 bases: TGTGCCAGCACCCGGACAGGGCTTCCTTACGAGCAGTACGTC. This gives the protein CASTRTGLPYEQYV.

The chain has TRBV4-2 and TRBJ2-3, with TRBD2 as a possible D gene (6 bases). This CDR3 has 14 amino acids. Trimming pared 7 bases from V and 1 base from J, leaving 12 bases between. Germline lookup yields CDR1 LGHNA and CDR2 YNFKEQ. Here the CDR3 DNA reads TGTGCCAGCAAGCTAGCGACCGGCACAGATACGCAGTATTTT. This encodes CASKLATGTDTQYF.

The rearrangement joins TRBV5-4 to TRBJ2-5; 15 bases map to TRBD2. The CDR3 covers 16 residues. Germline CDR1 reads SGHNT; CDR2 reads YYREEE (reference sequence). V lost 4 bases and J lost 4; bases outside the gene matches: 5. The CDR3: CASSAWTSGRGETQYF. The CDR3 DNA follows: TGTGCCAGCAGCGCTTGGACTAGCGGGAGGGGAGAGACCCAGTACTTC. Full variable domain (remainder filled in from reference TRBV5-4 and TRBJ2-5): ETGVTQSPTHLIKTRGQQVTLRCSSQSGHNTVSWYQQALGQGPQFIFQYYREEENGRGNFPPRFSGLQFPNYSSELNVNALELDDSALYLCASSAWTSGRGETQYFGPGTRLLVL.

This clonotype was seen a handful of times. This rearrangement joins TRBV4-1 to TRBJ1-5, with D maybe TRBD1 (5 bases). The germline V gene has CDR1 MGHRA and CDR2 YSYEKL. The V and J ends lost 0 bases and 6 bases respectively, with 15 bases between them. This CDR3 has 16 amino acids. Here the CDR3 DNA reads TGCGCCAGCAGCCAAGAAGCGACACCAGGGCGTCAGCCCCAGCATTTT. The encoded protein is CASSQEATPGRQPQHF.

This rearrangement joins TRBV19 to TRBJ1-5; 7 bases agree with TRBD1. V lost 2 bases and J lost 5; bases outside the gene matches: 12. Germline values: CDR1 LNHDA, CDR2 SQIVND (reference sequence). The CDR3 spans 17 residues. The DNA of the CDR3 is TGTGCCAGTAGTATACACGGCCCGGGCAGGGGGGATCAGCCCCAGCATTTT. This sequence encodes CASSIHGPGRGDQPQHF.

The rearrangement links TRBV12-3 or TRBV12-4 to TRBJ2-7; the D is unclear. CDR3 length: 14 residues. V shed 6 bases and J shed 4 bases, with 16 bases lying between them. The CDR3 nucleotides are TGTGCCAGCAGCCAAACCCCGAGTAATTACGAGCAGTACGTC. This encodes CASSQTPSNYEQYV.

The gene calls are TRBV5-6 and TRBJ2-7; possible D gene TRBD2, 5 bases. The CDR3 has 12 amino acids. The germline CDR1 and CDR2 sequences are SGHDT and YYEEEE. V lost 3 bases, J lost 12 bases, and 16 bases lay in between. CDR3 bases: TGTGCCAGCAGCTCTGGACTCACTTCGCGGTACTTC. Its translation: CASSSGLTSRYF.

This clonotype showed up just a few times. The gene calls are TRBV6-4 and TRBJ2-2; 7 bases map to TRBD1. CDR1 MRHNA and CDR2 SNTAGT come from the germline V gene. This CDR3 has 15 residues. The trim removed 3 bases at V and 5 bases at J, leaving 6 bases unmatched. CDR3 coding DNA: TGTGCCAGCAGTGAGGCAGGGGGTCGGACCGGGGAGCTGTTTTTT. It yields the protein CASSEAGGRTGELFF.

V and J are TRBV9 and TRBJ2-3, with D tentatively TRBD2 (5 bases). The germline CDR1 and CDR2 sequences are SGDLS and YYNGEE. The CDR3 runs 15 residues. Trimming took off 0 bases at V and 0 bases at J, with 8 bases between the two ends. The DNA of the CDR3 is TGTGCCAGCAGCGTAGGTAGCGTCAGCACAGATACGCAGTATTTT. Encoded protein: CASSVGSVSTDTQYF.

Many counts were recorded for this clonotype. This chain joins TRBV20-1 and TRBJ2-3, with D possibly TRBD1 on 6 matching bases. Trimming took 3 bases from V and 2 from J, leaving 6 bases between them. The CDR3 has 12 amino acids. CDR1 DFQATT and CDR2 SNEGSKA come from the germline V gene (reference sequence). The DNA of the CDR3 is TGCAGTGCTAGGGGACACACAGATACGCAGTATTTT. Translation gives CSARGHTDTQYF.